The TCR beta chain under discussion was sequenced for a study of T cell changes during pregnancy in multiple sclerosis. Data came from immunoSEQ multiplex PCR; TCRdb stores just in-frame clones and leaves some out. Among 35,000 to 45,000 clones, 80% to 95% were seen once, and the ten largest hold roughly 2%. V was clipped by 8 bases and J by 0 bases; unmatched bases: 8. Germline V gene sequence: CDR1 ENHRY, CDR2 SYGVKD. CDR3 length: 15 residues. The input for sequencing was CD4+ T cells from peripheral blood mononuclear cells, taken after pregnancy. The sequence was obtained from a female donor in good health, enrolled as a control in a pregnancy study. V and J are TRBV10-3 and TRBJ2-3, with 7 positions matching TRBD1. CDR3 sequence (DNA): TGTGCCATCCAGGGGGACCAAACTAGCACAGATACGCAGTATTTT. Translating gives CAIQGDQTSTDTQYF.